Below, 10 T cell receptor beta chains from the same sample are listed, as sequenced in a study of T cell responses to AZD1222 COVID-19 vaccine. Repertoires were generated with immunoSEQ multiplex PCR, while TCRdb's copy carries only in-frame clones and drops some. The sample has approximately 150,000 clones, 80% to 95% seen once; the top ten hold approximately 3%. The sample in question was peripheral blood, obtained 28 days after the second AZD1222 dose. These receptors were obtained from an adult who received the AZD1222 COVID-19 vaccine.

The rearrangement links TRBV3-1 (or the pseudogene TRBV3-2) to TRBJ1-1; D is undetermined. CDR3 length: 11 residues. Per the germline V gene, CDR1 is LGHDT and CDR2 is YNNKEL (reference sequence). Deletions cut 5 bases from V and 7 bases from J, with 8 bases between. The CDR3 is CASSSSGEAFF. CDR3 DNA: TGTGCCAGCAGCTCAAGTGGTGAAGCTTTCTTT.

The table lists this clone with a few counts. The chain has TRBV28 and TRBJ2-7; the match to TRBD2 covers 9 bases. Germline CDR1 and CDR2: MDHEN and SYDVKM. The CDR3 totals 12 residues. The chain's CDR3 is CASSGSSYEQYF. In nucleotides, the CDR3 is TGTGCTAGTAGCGGGAGCTCCTACGAGCAGTACTTC. The full variable domain, with the rest looked up from reference TRBV28 and TRBJ2-7, is DVKVTQSSRYLVKRTGEKVFLECVQDMDHENMFWYRQDPGLGLRLIYFSYDVKMKEKGDIPEGYSVSREKKERFSLILESASTNQTSMYLCASSGSSYEQYFGPGTRLTVT.

CDR3 DNA: TGTGCCAGCAGCCCCAGGGGTGGCGTGAACACTGAAGCTTTCTTT. This encodes CASSPRGGVNTEAFF. J is TRBJ1-1 and V is TRBV11-2; TRBD1 is a possible D gene (6 bases). The CDR3 extends over 15 amino acids. Per the germline V gene, CDR1 is SGHAT and CDR2 is FQNNGV. Deletions cut 5 bases from V and 0 bases from J, with 13 bases between.

A single count supports this clone. The V and J genes are TRBV5-1 and TRBJ2-1; 8 bases match TRBD1. The length of the CDR3 is 16 residues. V dropped 3 bases and J dropped 7; count of bases not matched to a gene: 12. CDR1 and CDR2 (germline): SGHRS, YFSETQ. The CDR3, as DNA: TGCGCCAGCAGCTGGGGTCAGGGGGCTGGGAAAAATGAGCAGTTCTTC. Protein product: CASSWGQGAGKNEQFF.

This chain connects TRBV11-3 to TRBJ2-7; D not certain. The germline V gene encodes CDR1 SGHNT and CDR2 YENEEA. Trimming stripped 4 bases from V and 4 bases from J, with 17 bases between. There are 15 residues in the CDR3. The CDR3 here is CASSSGRRNLYEQYF. CDR3 DNA sequence: TGTGCCAGCAGCTCCGGGCGACGGAATCTATACGAGCAGTACTTC.

A single count supports this clone. The J gene is TRBJ1-2, the V gene TRBV29-1; D not resolved. V lost 0 bases to trimming and J lost 3 bases, with 8 bases between them. There are 13 residues in the CDR3. Germline-derived CDR1 and CDR2 are SQVTM and ANQGSEA. The CDR3 region is CSVEDVADYGYTF. CDR3 nucleotide sequence: TGCAGCGTTGAAGATGTGGCAGACTATGGCTACACCTTC.

This chain uses TRBV30 with TRBJ2-3, with TRBD2 identical over 9 bases. The CDR3 spans 14 residues. CDR1 is GTSNPN and CDR2 is SVGIG in the germline V gene (reference sequence). DNA for the CDR3: TGTGCAGCCCGGAGAGCGGGAGGTTCCGATACGCAGTATTTT. This translates into CAARRAGGSDTQYF.

The CDR3: CASSSIWLGGVDEQFF. The CDR3 nucleotides read TGTGCCAGCAGCTCCATTTGGTTGGGGGGAGTCGATGAGCAGTTCTTC. The chain recombines TRBV7-8 with TRBJ2-1; D perhaps matches TRBD2 (6 bases). V was cut by 4 bases and J by 8 bases, with 21 bases left in between. CDR1 SGHVS and CDR2 FQNEAQ come from the germline V gene. The CDR3 consists of 16 residues.

The chain recombines TRBV2 with TRBJ1-6; the D gene is possibly TRBD1 (5 bases). The CDR3 consists of 14 residues. The V end lost 6 bases, the J end lost 5 bases, and 11 bases lay between the germline ends. Germline loops: CDR1 SNHLY, CDR2 FYNNEI. CDR3 sequence (DNA): TGTGCCAGCAGAGTAGCAGGGAATAATTCACCCCTCCACTTT. It translates to CASRVAGNNSPLHF.

Turning to this clone: No conserved phenylalanine or tryptophan ends this CDR3, so it is likely a read error. Because the CDR3's place on the DNA is in doubt, the DNA is left out and the CDR3 is given as listed by TCRdb. CDR3 loop: CASSYPQGAPLM. This rearrangement joins TRBV6-6 to TRBJ1-1; the D call in the table, TRBD1, was not verified against the DNA. Germline CDR1 reads MNHNY; CDR2 reads SVGAGI (reference sequence). Inclusive of both ends, the CDR3 amounts to 12 amino acids.